The rows below give T cell receptor beta chains drawn from one sample of a study of beta chain features in type 1 diabetes. TCRdb's copy holds only in-frame clones and misses some; the assay was immunoSEQ multiplex PCR. Of about 660,000 clones in the sample, about 14% are singletons; the top ten hold less than 0.04%. What was sequenced was naive CD4+ T cells from blood. All receptors derive from a man in his late teens or twenties with type 1 diabetes. CDR3s include the opening cysteine and the closing phenylalanine or tryptophan. A D gene is named only where the DNA matches it firmly. Only part of the rows carry a size: once, few, many, or a class if the clone is expanded.

j_call | v_call | d_call | clone_size | cdr3_aa | cdr3_nt
TRBJ2-7 | TRBV29-1 | TRBD2 | . | CSVGAMTSDYEQYF | TGCAGCGTTGGGGCGATGACTAGCGACTACGAGCAGTACTTC
TRBJ2-3 | TRBV29-1 | . | . | CSAEGGRAIGTDTQYF | TGCAGCGCCGAGGGTGGGAGAGCCATCGGCACAGATACGCAGTATTTT
TRBJ1-4 | TRBV21-1 | . | many | CASSKEQGAPNEKLFF | TGTGCCAGCAGCAAAGAACAGGGGGCGCCTAATGAAAAACTGTTTTTT
TRBJ2-4 | TRBV23-1 | . | few | CASTSPRVAKNIQYF | TGCGCCAGCACCTCCCCTAGGGTAGCCAAAAACATTCAGTACTTC
TRBJ1-1 | TRBV6-5 | . | . | CASSPLPRVDTEAFF | TGTGCCAGCAGTCCACTCCCAAGGGTTGACACTGAAGCTTTCTTT
TRBJ2-3 | TRBV7-3 | . | few | CASSLAEADTQYF | TGTGCCAGCAGCTTAGCGGAAGCAGATACGCAGTATTTT
TRBJ2-1 | TRBV5-1 | TRBD2 | . | CASSLTSGGDNEQFF | TGCGCCAGCAGCTTGACTTCTGGGGGGGACAATGAGCAGTTCTTC
TRBJ1-5 | TRBV2 | . | . | CASSEQGRNQPQHF | TGTGCCAGCAGTGAACAGGGGCGCAATCAGCCCCAGCATTTT
TRBJ2-5 | TRBV9 | TRBD2 | . | CASSVGTSGGLPQYF | TGTGCCAGCAGCGTAGGCACTAGCGGGGGGCTCCCCCAGTACTTC
TRBJ2-7 | TRBV5-1 | . | few | CASSFGQGSYEQYF | TGCGCCAGCAGCTTCGGTCAGGGCTCCTACGAGCAGTACTTC
TRBJ2-3 | TRBV29-1 | TRBD2 | . | CSVTREGWGTDTQYF | TGCAGCGTTACGAGGGAGGGCTGGGGCACAGATACGCAGTATTTT
TRBJ2-3 | TRBV29-1 | . | . | CSVEDRGITTDTQYF | TGCAGCGTTGAAGATCGGGGGATCACGACAGATACGCAGTATTTT
TRBJ1-1 | TRBV30 | . | . | CAWTGATKEAFF | TGTGCCTGGACAGGGGCTACGAAGGAAGCTTTCTTT
TRBJ1-2 | TRBV6-5 | . | . | CASSYSDTYGYTF | TGTGCCAGCAGTTACTCGGACACGTATGGCTACACCTTC
TRBJ2-5 | TRBV30 | TRBD2 | . | CAWRGRTSGSQETQYF | TGTGCCTGGAGGGGCCGGACGAGCGGGAGCCAAGAGACCCAGTACTTC
TRBJ1-5 | TRBV18 | . | . | CASSPATGNNQPQHF | TGTGCCAGCTCACCAGCTACAGGGAACAATCAGCCCCAGCATTTT
TRBJ1-4 | TRBV9 | . | . | CASSVQTGANEKLFF | TGTGCCAGCAGCGTACAGACGGGGGCTAATGAAAAACTGTTTTTT
TRBJ2-1 | TRBV28 | . | few | CASRLNRVSSYNEQFF | TGTGCCAGCAGGCTTAACAGGGTCAGCTCCTACAATGAGCAGTTCTTC
TRBJ2-7 | TRBV6-6 | . | few | CASSPYYEQYF | TGTGCCAGCAGTCCTTACTACGAGCAGTACTTC
TRBJ2-5 | TRBV5-1 | TRBD2 | few | CASSLWTSGVKETQYF | TGCGCCAGCAGCTTATGGACTAGCGGGGTCAAAGAGACCCAGTACTTC
TRBJ2-5 | TRBV4-3 | . | few | CASSQGGRQETQYF | TGCGCCAGCAGCCAAGGGGGGCGCCAAGAGACCCAGTACTTC
TRBJ2-7 | TRBV18 | TRBD1 | . | CASSPQPGQPYEQYF | TGTGCCAGCTCACCCCAGCCGGGACAGCCCTACGAGCAGTACTTC
TRBJ2-3 | TRBV5-1 | . | few | CASSSTDTQYF | TGCGCCAGCAGCTCCACAGATACGCAGTATTTT
TRBJ1-1 | TRBV5-1 | TRBD1 | few | CASSEQGPNTEAFF | TGCGCCAGTTCGGAACAGGGGCCGAACACTGAAGCTTTCTTT
TRBJ1-5 | TRBV5-4 | . | few | CASSLGGGNQPQHF | TGTGCCAGCAGCTTGGGGGGCGGCAATCAGCCCCAGCATTTT
TRBJ2-5 | TRBV11-2 | . | . | CASSSHRETQYF | TGTGCCAGCAGCTCCCACCGAGAGACCCAGTACTTC
TRBJ1-1 | TRBV30 | . | . | CAWTAGHAEAFF | TGTGCCTGGACGGCGGGTCATGCTGAAGCTTTCTTT
TRBJ2-2 | TRBV6-1 | TRBD1 | . | CASSEEGTGWTGDTGELFF | TGTGCCAGCAGTGAAGAAGGGACGGGATGGACAGGGGACACCGGGGAGCTGTTTTTT
TRBJ1-4 | TRBV6-5 | . | . | CASSSPGRTGFEKLFF | TGTGCCAGCAGTTCACCGGGCAGGACCGGGTTCGAAAAACTGTTTTTT
TRBJ1-2 | TRBV14 | . | few | CASRPTDSLEDTF | TGTGCCAGCAGGCCGACAGATTCTTTAGAGGACACCTTC
TRBJ2-2 | TRBV4-3 | TRBD1 | few | CASSPSRTGTNTGELFF | TGCGCCAGCAGCCCTAGTAGGACAGGAACGAACACCGGGGAGCTGTTTTTT
TRBJ2-3 | TRBV2 | TRBD2 | . | CASSRTSGVTDTQYF | TGTGCCAGCAGCAGGACTAGCGGGGTCACAGATACGCAGTATTTT
TRBJ2-6 | TRBV7-9 | . | once | CANDLPGQTSLGANVLTF | TGTGCCAACGATCTTCCGGGACAAACGTCTCTGGGTGCCAACGTCCTGACTTTC
TRBJ2-7 | TRBV6-5 | TRBD1 | . | CASSARDRDYEQYF | TGTGCCAGCAGTGCCCGGGACAGGGACTACGAGCAGTACTTC
TRBJ2-3 | TRBV28 | . | . | CASGSANPLNTQYF | TGTGCCAGCGGATCAGCCAACCCTTTAAATACGCAGTATTTT
TRBJ1-5 | TRBV30 | . | few | CAWSTGLSSNQPQHF | TGTGCCTGGAGTACAGGACTTTCCAGCAATCAGCCCCAGCATTTT
TRBJ2-3 | TRBV4-1 | TRBD1 | . | CASSQEGTGGVGATDTQYF | TGCGCCAGCAGCCAAGAGGGGACAGGGGGCGTCGGGGCCACAGATACGCAGTATTTT
TRBJ1-1 | TRBV7-2 | . | . | CASSRKRNTEAFF | TGTGCCAGCAGCCGAAAGAGGAACACTGAAGCTTTCTTT
TRBJ2-7 | TRBV7-2 | TRBD2 | few | CASSLDQFGTSYEQYF | TGTGCCAGCAGCTTAGATCAGTTTGGGACTAGCTACGAGCAGTACTTC
TRBJ1-1 | TRBV2 | . | few | CASTQEAGEAFF | TGTGCCAGCACCCAGGAAGCAGGTGAAGCTTTCTTT
TRBJ2-1 | TRBV15 | TRBD1 | few | CATSRPGQYNEQFF | TGTGCCACCAGCAGACCGGGACAGTACAATGAGCAGTTCTTC
TRBJ2-1 | TRBV7-3 | TRBD1 | . | CASSLDRGDNEQFF | TGTGCCAGCAGCCTCGACAGGGGGGACAATGAGCAGTTCTTC
TRBJ1-1 | TRBV6-5 | . | . | CASSPTRGSTEAFF | TGTGCCAGCAGCCCAACGAGGGGGAGTACTGAAGCTTTCTTT
TRBJ1-2 | TRBV11-3 | . | . | CASSSRDGYGYTF | TGTGCCAGCAGCTCACGGGACGGCTATGGCTACACCTTC
TRBJ2-7 | TRBV5-1 | . | few | CASSRDTPSEQYF | TGCGCCAGCAGCCGTGATACACCTAGCGAGCAGTACTTC
TRBJ2-1 | TRBV7-3 | . | . | CASTPGRPAPYNEQFF | TGTGCCAGCACCCCTGGTCGGCCAGCGCCTTACAATGAGCAGTTCTTC
TRBJ2-5 | TRBV9 | TRBD1 | . | CASTPGAGQGLETQYF | TGTGCCAGCACCCCAGGGGCGGGACAGGGACTGGAGACCCAGTACTTC
TRBJ2-3 | TRBV10-3 | . | few | CAISPGLVPDTQYF | TGTGCCATCAGTCCGGGACTGGTTCCAGATACGCAGTATTTT
TRBJ1-5 | TRBV30 | . | . | CAWSVVGDGPQHF | TGTGCCTGGAGTGTAGTAGGGGACGGGCCCCAGCATTTT
TRBJ1-5 | TRBV7-2 | TRBD1 | few | CASSLGTGPNQPQHF | TGTGCCAGCAGCTTGGGGACAGGGCCCAATCAGCCCCAGCATTTT
TRBJ2-3 | TRBV5-6 | . | . | CASSLYRRTHSTDTQYF | TGTGCCAGCAGCTTGTATCGACGGACACACAGCACAGATACGCAGTATTTT
TRBJ1-1 | TRBV9 | . | few | CASSVDANTEAFF | TGTGCCAGCAGCGTAGATGCGAACACTGAAGCTTTCTTT
TRBJ2-1 | TRBV6-5 | . | . | CASSRIQGYNEQFF | TGTGCCAGCAGTCGAATCCAGGGCTACAATGAGCAGTTCTTC